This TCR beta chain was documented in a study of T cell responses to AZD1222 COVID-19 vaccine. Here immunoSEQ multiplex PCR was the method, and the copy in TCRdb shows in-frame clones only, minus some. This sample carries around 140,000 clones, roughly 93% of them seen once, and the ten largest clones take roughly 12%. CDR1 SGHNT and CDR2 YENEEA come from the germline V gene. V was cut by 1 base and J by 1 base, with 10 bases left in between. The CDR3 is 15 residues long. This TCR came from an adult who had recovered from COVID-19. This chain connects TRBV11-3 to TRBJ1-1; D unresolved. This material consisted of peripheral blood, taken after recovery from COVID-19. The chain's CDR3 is CASSLAVVWNTEAFF. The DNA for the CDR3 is TGTGCCAGCAGCTTAGCAGTGGTGTGGAACACTGAAGCTTTCTTT.